What follows are 24 T cell receptor beta chains derived from one specimen sequenced in a study of blood T cells in healthy people across ages. A second PCR of 7 to 11 cycles used a sample-barcoded 5' primer and a J-beta primer mix. A single record per CDR3 protein comes from TCRdb applying MiXCR to the 5' RACE reads. The data hold roughly 1,100,000 distinct CDR3 sequences, with roughly 24% observed a single time. These data were also reused for a study on T cells of mothers and their children.

The sample taken for sequencing was blood. These receptor sequences come from a girl aged 2 to 9 in good health.

The rearrangement joins TRBV20-1 to TRBJ2-5; 8 nucleotides agree with TRBD1. The J call may be mistaken, given a closer DNA end match to TRBJ2-7. The CDR3 has 13 residues. Germline CDR1 DFQATT, CDR2 SNEGSKA (reference sequence). Here the CDR3 DNA reads TGCAGTATATGGACAGGGAAGGGAAACGAGCAGTACTTC. Translated: CSIWTGKGNEQYF.

Many counts were recorded for this clonotype. The chain combines TRBV19 with TRBJ2-6, with 8 bases fitting TRBD1. CDR1 LNHDA and CDR2 SQIVND come from the germline V gene (reference sequence). The CDR3 covers 15 residues. V gave up 5 bases and J gave up 4 bases; unmatched junction bases: 4. The DNA for the CDR3 is TGTGCCAGTAGTTGGGACAGGCTAGGGGCCAACGTCCTGACTTTC. Translating gives CASSWDRLGANVLTF. Complete variable domain (other parts from reference TRBV19 and TRBJ2-6): DGGITQSPKYLFRKEGQNVTLSCEQNLNHDAMYWYRQDPGQGLRLIYYSQIVNDFQKGDIAEGYSVSREKKESFPLTVTSAQKNPTAFYLCASSWDRLGANVLTFGAGSRLTVL.

CDR3 sequence reads: CATSVGGDGTEAFF. The CDR3 region has the DNA TGTGCCACCAGTGTCGGAGGGGATGGCACTGAAGCTTTCTTT. This chain joins TRBV24-1 and TRBJ1-1; D is perhaps TRBD1 (5 bases). CDR3 length: 14 amino acids. The germline CDR1 and CDR2 sequences are KGHDR and SFDVKD. The V gene lost 5 bases and the J gene lost 4 bases, with 13 bases spanning the gap.

The gene calls are TRBV29-1 and TRBJ2-7, with 7 bases matching TRBD1. Trimming took 6 bases from V and 2 from J; bases not matched to a gene: 10. This CDR3 contains 14 residues. Germline loops: CDR1 SQVTM, CDR2 ANQGSEA. CDR3 sequence reads: CSVRTPTGAYEQYF. CDR3 DNA: TGCAGCGTCCGAACCCCAACAGGGGCCTACGAGCAGTACTTC.

This clonotype was detected a few times. The chain links TRBV6-6 to TRBJ1-2; unclear D gene. The V gene lost 8 bases and the J gene lost 1 base, with 11 bases spanning the gap. In germline, CDR1 is MNHNY, CDR2 SVGAGI (reference sequence). The CDR3 loop spans 13 amino acids. DNA for the CDR3: TGTGCCAGCGCCCCGGTTGATAACTATGGCTACACCTTC. Its translation: CASAPVDNYGYTF.

This clonotype came up a few times. V gene TRBV20-1 combines with J gene TRBJ2-1, with 14 bases aligning to TRBD2. CDR3 length: 17 amino acids. Germline CDR1 and CDR2: DFQATT and SNEGSKA (reference sequence). Germline trimming cut 2 bases from V and 2 bases from J; bases unmatched to any gene: 5. The CDR3 DNA reads as TGCAGTGCTAGACTTGGGACTAGCGGGAGAGCCTACAATGAGCAGTTCTTC. This translates into CSARLGTSGRAYNEQFF.

This clonotype was seen only a few times. The rearrangement links TRBV20-1 to TRBJ2-4; 7 bases line up with TRBD2. Germline trimming cut 3 bases from V and 5 bases from J; bases unmatched to any gene: 4. Germline V gene lookup returns CDR1 DFQATT and CDR2 SNEGSKA (reference sequence). CDR3 length equals 13 residues. CDR3: CSASASGENIQYF. The CDR3, as DNA: TGCAGTGCTAGTGCGAGCGGGGAAAACATTCAGTACTTC.

This clonotype has more than one count but fewer than ten. This rearrangement joins TRBV24-1 to TRBJ1-5, with TRBD1 identical over 8 bases. Germline loops: CDR1 KGHDR, CDR2 SFDVKD. Unmatched junction bases numbered 8, after V lost 4 bases and J lost 4 bases. The CDR3 length is 16 residues. CDR3 sequence: CATSDRRDRRNQPQHF. CDR3 coding DNA: TGTGCCACCAGTGACCGGAGGGACAGGAGGAATCAGCCCCAGCATTTT.

Only a few counts were recorded for this clonotype. The chain is built from TRBV6-5 and TRBJ2-7; the D call may be TRBD1 or TRBD2 (5 bases each). Germline V lookup: CDR1 MNHEY, CDR2 SVGAGI. V was pared by 2 bases and J by 0 bases, with 17 bases between. This CDR3 has 17 residues. Here the CDR3 reads CASSYVTAGTSSYEQYF. As DNA, the CDR3 is TGTGCCAGCAGTTACGTGACCGCCGGGACCAGCTCCTACGAGCAGTACTTC.

This clonotype was seen a handful of times. The rearrangement links TRBV12-3 or TRBV12-4 to TRBJ2-2; D possibly corresponds to TRBD2 (5 bases). V lost 8 bases to trimming and J lost 1 base, with 20 bases between them. The CDR3 has 17 amino acids. CDR3 bases: TGTGCCAGCTCAAGAGGGTCAGGACTGGGGAACACCGGGGAGCTGTTTTTT. This translates into CASSRGSGLGNTGELFF.

In its sample, this clonotype was seen many times. J is TRBJ2-6 and V is TRBV3-1; the D gene is possibly TRBD1 (5 bases). The CDR3 covers 15 residues. Germline CDR1 is LGHDT and CDR2 is YNNKEL (reference sequence). V lost 4 bases, J lost 0 bases, and 7 bases lay in between. The CDR3 sequence is CASSRDSSGANVLTF. In nucleotides, the CDR3 is TGTGCCAGCAGCCGCGACAGCTCTGGGGCCAACGTCCTGACTTTC. Based on the CDR3 plus reference TRBV3-1 and TRBJ2-6, the full variable domain is DTAVSQTPKYLVTQMGNDKSIKCEQNLGHDTMYWYKQDSKKFLKIMFSYNNKELIINETVPNRFSPKSPDKAHLNLHINSLELGDSAVYFCASSRDSSGANVLTFGAGSRLTVL.

The chain couples TRBV15 to TRBJ2-7; possibly TRBD1 or TRBD2 for D (6 bases each). Germline V gives CDR1 LNHNV, CDR2 YYDKDF (reference sequence). The length of the CDR3 is 15 residues. V was clipped by 1 base and J by 4 bases, with 14 bases between them. CDR3 nucleotide sequence: TGTGCCACCAGCAGAGTGAGGGGGACTCCATACGAGCAGTACTTC. The encoded protein is CATSRVRGTPYEQYF.

As concerns this clonotype: Since a much larger clone is just one base distant, this may be a read error. V and J are TRBV12-3 or TRBV12-4 and TRBJ2-7; 8 nucleotides match TRBD2. This CDR3 spans 13 amino acids. CDR3 sequence reads: CASSAGLGYEHYF. In nucleotides, the CDR3 is TGTGCCAGCAGTGCGGGACTAGGGTACGAGCATTACTTC.

This clonotype was counted a few times. The J gene is TRBJ2-5, the V gene TRBV13, with D maybe TRBD1 (8 bases). The CDR3 consists of 16 residues. Per germline, CDR1 PRHDT and CDR2 FYEKMQ (reference sequence). Trimming took off 2 bases at V and 7 bases at J, with 20 bases between the two ends. CDR3 region: CASSLSTGGGLWTQYF. The DNA of the CDR3 is TGTGCCAGCAGCTTATCCACAGGGGGGGGCCTGTGGACCCAGTACTTC.

The gene calls are TRBV24-1 and TRBJ2-5; the D is unclear. The V end lost 9 bases, the J end lost 5 bases, and 15 bases lay between the germline ends. The germline V gene has CDR1 KGHDR and CDR2 SFDVKD. The CDR3 loop spans 13 amino acids. Written as DNA, the CDR3 is TGTGCCACCGCTGAGATAGGGATGGAGACCCAGTACTTC. Translation: CATAEIGMETQYF.

This clonotype appeared a few times. V is TRBV7-9 and J is TRBJ2-5; TRBD1 matches 11 bases. CDR1 and CDR2 (germline): SEHNR, FQNEAQ (reference sequence). The CDR3 runs 16 residues. Unmatched junction bases numbered 12, after V lost 8 bases and J lost 4 bases. The CDR3 here is CASGWTGGEEGETQYF. CDR3 nucleotides: TGTGCCAGCGGATGGACAGGGGGCGAAGAGGGAGAGACCCAGTACTTC.

This clonotype was picked up a small number of times. CDR3: CASSWQGSGEKETQYF. DNA for the CDR3: TGTGCCAGCAGTTGGCAGGGCAGCGGGGAGAAAGAGACCCAGTACTTC. The chain couples TRBV27 to TRBJ2-5; TRBD2 agrees at 7 bases. From germline, CDR1 is MNHEY and CDR2 SMNVEV (reference sequence). This CDR3 region has 16 residues. The V and J ends lost 4 bases and 3 bases, in that order; junction bases with no gene match: 11.

The rearrangement links TRBV21-1 to TRBJ2-5. TRBV21-1 is flagged as a pseudogene. This CDR3 contains 16 residues. This CDR3 reads CASSKEVACGEETQYF. The CDR3 bases are TGTGCCAGCAGCAAAGAGGTGGCTTGTGGGGAAGAGACCCAGTACTTC.

This clonotype was counted between two and nine times. The chain joins TRBV7-9 to TRBJ2-7, with unresolved D. V shed 5 bases and J shed 3 bases, with 8 bases lying between them. The length of the CDR3 is 12 residues. CDR1 and CDR2 (germline): SEHNR, FQNEAQ (reference sequence). The CDR3 protein is CASSARVYEQYF. The CDR3 nucleotides read TGTGCCAGCAGCGCCCGGGTCTACGAGCAGTACTTC.

The rearrangement joins TRBV28 to TRBJ2-7; D is perhaps TRBD2 (5 bases). This CDR3 has 14 amino acids. Germline V gene sequence: CDR1 MDHEN, CDR2 SYDVKM. V lost 3 bases and J lost 2, with 11 bases in between. CDR3 coding DNA: TGTGCCAGCAGTTTTGAGGAGCGGACCTACGAGCAGTACTTC. Translation: CASSFEERTYEQYF.

For the CDR3, the DNA is TGTGCCAGCAGCCAAGAGTTTTGGGGACAGCTCACAGATACGCAGTATTTT. The encoded protein is CASSQEFWGQLTDTQYF. This chain uses TRBV3-1 with TRBJ2-3; 7 bases agree with TRBD1. The germline CDR1 and CDR2 sequences are LGHDT and YNNKEL (reference sequence). V shed 0 bases, J shed 2 bases, and the junction held 8 bases outside the gene matches. CDR3 length: 17 amino acids.

This clonotype was seen a handful of times. V and J are TRBV4-1 and TRBJ2-5; no clear D. The J call may be incorrect, as the DNA end agrees better with TRBJ2-7. Germline V gene data show CDR1 as MGHRA and CDR2 as YSYEKL. CDR3 size: 14 residues. In DNA, the CDR3 is TGCGCCAGCAGCCAAGAATGGCGGCCCTACGAGCAGTACTTC. Translation gives CASSQEWRPYEQYF.

This chain uses TRBV20-1 with TRBJ1-2; 7 bases line up with TRBD1. After removal of 6 bases from V and 9 bases from J, the junction contained 13 bases not matched to a gene. CDR1 is DFQATT and CDR2 is SNEGSKA in the germline V gene (reference sequence). The CDR3 contains 13 residues. CDR3 DNA: TGCAGTGCCAGGGGGGGTTACACCTTTCGCTACACCTTC. Its protein is CSARGGYTFRYTF.

This chain joins TRBV7-3 and TRBJ2-3, with 8 bases matching TRBD2. Germline CDR1 SGHTA, CDR2 FQGTGA. V was clipped by 6 bases and J by 3 bases; unmatched bases: 5. CDR3 length equals 14 residues. CDR3 region: CASRGAGETDTQYF. The CDR3 nucleotides read TGTGCCAGCAGGGGAGCGGGAGAGACAGATACGCAGTATTTT.